Presented here are 28 T cell receptor beta chains from one specimen sequenced in a study of cytomegalovirus exposure and HLA in healthy donors. The PCR contained 60 Vbeta and 13 Jbeta primers. The protocol was immunoSEQ multiplex PCR, while the TCRdb copy is restricted to in-frame clones and leaves out a portion. Found here are about 110,000 clones, 74% of them singletons; the top ten hold roughly 2.6%. Sequences were obtained from PBMCs. The source of these receptors is a man aged 45-65 years in good health and CMV-seropositive.

The rearrangement uses TRBV25-1 and TRBJ2-3; 15 nucleotides align to TRBD2. Germline-derived CDR1 and CDR2 are MGHDK and SYGVNS. This CDR3 comprises 14 residues. Trimming removed 10 bases from V and 6 bases from J; junction bases left unmatched: 5. DNA of the CDR3: TGTGCCACCGGACTAGCGGGAGGGGTGGATACGCAGTATTTT. Its protein is CATGLAGGVDTQYF.

In its sample, this clone was seen a few times. The chain combines TRBV7-9 with TRBJ2-1; 8 bases are shared with TRBD2. The V gene end was trimmed by 5 bases and the J gene end by 1 base; junction bases not matched to a gene: 7. The CDR3 is 16 amino acids. Germline CDR1 is SEHNR and CDR2 is FQNEAQ (reference sequence). The CDR3 region is CASSLSLAGSYNEQFF. In DNA form, the CDR3 reads TGTGCCAGCAGCCTATCCCTAGCGGGTTCCTACAATGAGCAGTTCTTC.

V and J are TRBV9 and TRBJ2-1, with 8 nucleotides matching TRBD2. After removal of 4 bases from V and 4 bases from J, the junction contained 10 bases not matched to a gene. Germline CDR1 and CDR2: SGDLS and YYNGEE. The CDR3 has 16 residues. CDR3: CASSPLGGGWYNEQFF. The CDR3 coding sequence is TGTGCCAGCAGCCCCCTCGGGGGGGGCTGGTACAATGAGCAGTTCTTC.

The genes are TRBV10-3 and TRBJ1-1; no firm D call. The CDR3 totals 10 residues. The germline V gene encodes CDR1 ENHRY and CDR2 SYGVKD. Here the CDR3 DNA reads TGTGCATCAGGGAACACTGAAGCTTTCTTT. As protein: CASGNTEAFF.

Here the CDR3 reads CASSERQYLTGGNQPQHF. The CDR3 DNA sequence: TGTGCCAGCAGTGAGAGACAATACCTAACCGGGGGCAATCAGCCCCAGCATTTT. The gene calls are TRBV2 and TRBJ1-5; no firm D call. V was shortened by 3 bases and J by 2 bases, with 20 bases between the two germline ends. Germline V gene sequence: CDR1 SNHLY, CDR2 FYNNEI. The CDR3 sequence is 18 residues long.

There are a few counts of this clone. This sequence joins TRBV7-6 and TRBJ2-5; possibly TRBD2 for D (5 bases). The CDR3 has 14 residues. Germline-derived CDR1 and CDR2 are SGHVS and FNYEAQ. V dropped 4 bases and J dropped 2 bases, with 11 bases sitting between them. The CDR3 coding sequence is TGTGCCAGCAGCTCCTCTAGCATTCAAGAGACCCAGTACTTC. This translates into CASSSSSIQETQYF.

The chain joins TRBV5-5 to TRBJ2-3; 12 positions agree with TRBD1. Per the germline V gene, CDR1 is SGHKS and CDR2 is YYEKEE (reference sequence). The ends lost 4 bases at V and 4 bases at J; junction bases unmatched: 16. The CDR3 loop spans 19 amino acids. The CDR3 coding sequence is TGTGCCAGCAGCCTCCTAGGGACAGGGGGCGCGAGAAAGGCAGATACGCAGTATTTT. This sequence encodes CASSLLGTGGARKADTQYF.

The chain is built from TRBV19 and TRBJ1-2; TRBD1 aligns across 11 bases. The CDR3 consists of 14 residues. After removal of 5 bases from V and 3 bases from J, the junction contained 2 bases not matched to a gene. Germline CDR1 and CDR2: LNHDA and SQIVND (reference sequence). This chain's CDR3 is CASSLGQGDYGYTF. As DNA, the CDR3 is TGTGCCAGTAGTTTGGGACAGGGGGACTATGGCTACACCTTC.

This sequence joins TRBV6-1 and TRBJ1-2; 9 bases are shared with TRBD1. CDR3 length equals 15 residues. The V gene end was trimmed by 2 bases and the J gene end by 8 bases; junction bases not matched to a gene: 9. CDR1 and CDR2 from the germline V gene are MNHNS and SASEGT. CDR3 nucleotide sequence: TGTGCCAGCAGTGAATGGCTAAAGGGACAGGGAGGCTACACCTTC. Encoded protein: CASSEWLKGQGGYTF.

V and J are TRBV7-2 and TRBJ2-7, with 8 nucleotides matching TRBD1. The CDR3 totals 14 residues. The V segment lost 1 base and the J segment 5 bases; nucleotides outside the gene matches: 4. CDR1 and CDR2 from the germline V gene are SGHTA and FQGNSA. The chain's CDR3 is CASSLVDRAHEQYF. The CDR3 DNA follows: TGTGCCAGCAGCTTAGTGGACAGGGCCCACGAGCAGTACTTC.

V and J are TRBV2 and TRBJ2-2; D is possibly TRBD2 (6 bases). The V gene lost 5 bases and the J gene lost 4 bases, with 17 bases spanning the gap. The germline V gene encodes CDR1 SNHLY and CDR2 FYNNEI. The CDR3 is 16 residues long. CDR3 amino acids: CASSTVNGGSTGELFF. The CDR3 bases are TGTGCCAGCAGTACTGTTAATGGGGGGTCCACCGGGGAGCTGTTTTTT.

J is TRBJ1-2 and V is TRBV19; D is possibly TRBD1 (5 bases). The V gene's germline CDR1 is LNHDA and CDR2 SQIVND (reference sequence). The CDR3 runs to 17 residues. V was trimmed by 6 bases and J by 0 bases, leaving 20 bases between them. The CDR3 protein is CASRPLLNLGANYGYTF. The CDR3 DNA follows: TGTGCCAGTAGGCCCCTGTTAAATCTAGGGGCTAACTATGGCTACACCTTC.

This clone was counted once. The V and J genes are TRBV5-4 and TRBJ2-3, with 9 bases that match TRBD1. The J segment lost 5 bases and the V segment lost 4 bases, leaving 17 bases of the junction unmatched. Germline CDR1 reads SGHNT; CDR2 reads YYREEE (reference sequence). CDR3 length equals 18 residues. In nucleotides, the CDR3 is TGTGCCAGCAGCACTCTCCATCTGGGACAGGGCAAAGGAGATACGCAGTATTTT. Residues: CASSTLHLGQGKGDTQYF.

The genes are TRBV11-3 and TRBJ1-2, with 9 bases lining up with TRBD1. V lost 0 bases and J lost 2; bases outside the gene matches: 10. Germline CDR1 and CDR2: SGHNT and YENEEA. The CDR3 consists of 18 residues. This CDR3 reads CASSLDRTGAMPNYGYTF. The CDR3 DNA reads TGTGCCAGCAGCTTAGACAGGACAGGGGCAATGCCCAACTATGGCTACACCTTC.

V is TRBV7-8 and J is TRBJ2-2; TRBD2 matches 10 bases. The CDR3 runs to 15 residues. Trimming took 7 bases from V and 4 from J; bases not matched to a gene: 6. Germline-derived CDR1 and CDR2 are SGHVS and FQNEAQ. The CDR3 DNA sequence: TGTGCCAGCAAGCTAGCGGGAGTATCCACCGGGGAGCTGTTTTTT. Translating gives CASKLAGVSTGELFF.

The gene calls are TRBV5-1 and TRBJ1-6; a possible D gene is TRBD1 (5 bases). The length of the CDR3 is 13 residues. Germline-derived CDR1 and CDR2 are SGHRS and YFSETQ. The ends were cut back, 4 bases at V and 7 bases at J, with 9 bases in the middle. The CDR3 bases are TGCGCCAGCAGCAAAGACAGAAATTCACCCCTCCACTTT. It encodes CASSKDRNSPLHF.

J is TRBJ1-2 and V is TRBV30; D unclear. V lost 0 bases, J lost 3 bases, and 11 bases lay in between. The germline V gene encodes CDR1 GTSNPN and CDR2 SVGIG (reference sequence). The CDR3 sequence is 14 residues long. The CDR3 loop is CAWSVSRGDYGYTF. The CDR3 nucleotides read TGTGCCTGGAGTGTATCTCGGGGAGACTATGGCTACACCTTC.

This clone has a handful of counts. The chain employs TRBV5-1 and TRBJ2-5, with 7 nucleotides matching TRBD2. The ends lost 4 bases at V and 3 bases at J; junction bases unmatched: 9. There are 15 residues in the CDR3. The germline gives CDR1 SGHRS, CDR2 YFSETQ. This CDR3 is CASSPLAGVKETQYF. For the CDR3, the DNA is TGCGCCAGCAGCCCGTTAGCGGGTGTAAAAGAGACCCAGTACTTC.

Only a few counts were recorded for this clone. The V and J genes are TRBV9 and TRBJ2-3; 11 nucleotides agree with TRBD2. The CDR3 has 16 amino acids. Germline V CDR1 and CDR2: SGDLS, YYNGEE. The J segment lost 6 bases and the V segment lost 4 bases, leaving 10 bases of the junction unmatched. The CDR3 DNA reads as TGTGCCAGCAGCTCGAACAATGGACTAGCGGGCGATACGCAGTATTTT. This encodes CASSSNNGLAGDTQYF.

This clone was seen just once. This chain joins TRBV9 and TRBJ2-5; D is perhaps TRBD2 (5 bases). The CDR3 totals 14 residues. Between the trimmed V and J ends, which lost 0 bases and 5 bases, there was a span of 11 bases. Germline loops: CDR1 SGDLS, CDR2 YYNGEE. CDR3 residues: CASSVALSGETQYF. Here the CDR3 DNA reads TGTGCCAGCAGCGTAGCCCTGTCGGGGGAGACCCAGTACTTC.

The gene calls are TRBV5-4 and TRBJ2-1; D perhaps matches TRBD2 (6 bases). The V end was cut by 4 bases, the J end by 7 bases, with 21 bases between. Germline V gene lookup returns CDR1 SGHNT and CDR2 YYREEE (reference sequence). The CDR3 extends over 16 amino acids. This chain's CDR3 is CASSNPKASATNEQFF. In DNA, the CDR3 is TGTGCCAGCAGCAATCCTAAGGCTAGCGCGACTAATGAGCAGTTCTTC.

J is TRBJ1-2 and V is TRBV11-2; tentatively, D is TRBD1 (6 bases). The V gene's germline CDR1 is SGHAT and CDR2 FQNNGV. The CDR3 contains 13 residues. The germline V and J ends were trimmed by 2 bases and 6 bases, with 10 bases remaining between them. The CDR3 loop reads CASSLWPGDGYTF. CDR3 DNA: TGTGCCAGCAGCTTATGGCCAGGGGATGGCTACACCTTC.

The V and J genes are TRBV6-1 and TRBJ1-6; D uncertain. The V gene's germline CDR1 is MNHNS and CDR2 SASEGT. The CDR3 is 16 residues long. The V end lost 4 bases, the J end lost 10 bases, and 20 bases lay between the germline ends. CDR3 residues: CASSVIGGGMGSPLHF. The CDR3 DNA sequence: TGTGCCAGCAGTGTAATTGGAGGAGGGATGGGATCACCCCTCCACTTT.

This clone appeared a single time. This chain connects TRBV11-2 to TRBJ2-7; D not certain. This CDR3 region has 12 residues. Per the germline V gene, CDR1 is SGHAT and CDR2 is FQNNGV. The V end was cut by 9 bases, the J end by 1 base, with 10 bases between. CDR3 residues: CASRSGSYEQYF. Here the CDR3 DNA reads TGTGCCAGTAGATCGGGTTCCTACGAGCAGTACTTC.

The V and J genes are TRBV2 and TRBJ2-3; 7 bases are shared with TRBD2. The CDR3 runs 16 residues. Trimming took 2 bases from V and 2 from J; bases not matched to a gene: 7. Germline V gene data show CDR1 as SNHLY and CDR2 as FYNNEI. CDR3 nucleotides: TGTGCCAGCAGTGAATCACCAGCGGGAATCACAGATACGCAGTATTTT. Protein sequence: CASSESPAGITDTQYF.

The chain joins TRBV6-1 to TRBJ2-7; 7 positions match TRBD1. Germline-derived CDR1 and CDR2 are MNHNS and SASEGT. This CDR3 has 14 amino acids. V lost 5 bases to trimming and J lost 3 bases; unmatched junction nucleotides: 7. In DNA, the CDR3 is TGTGCCAGCAGTCCCCAACCAGGGGGCTACGAGCAGTACTTC. Its translation is CASSPQPGGYEQYF.

The chain has TRBV5-5 and TRBJ1-1; no clear D gene. Germline-derived CDR1 and CDR2 are SGHKS and YYEKEE (reference sequence). This CDR3 is built from 13 residues. V lost 2 bases and J 11 bases, leaving 16 bases between the germline ends. Written as DNA, the CDR3 is TGTGCCAGCAGCTTACAAGACACCCTTGGGGCTTTCTTT. Translating it yields CASSLQDTLGAFF. The variable domain in full, completed from reference TRBV5-5 and TRBJ1-1, reads DAGVTQSPTHLIKTRGQQVTLRCSPISGHKSVSWYQQVLGQGPQFIFQYYEKEERGRGNFPDRFSARQFPNYSSELNVNALLLGDSALYLCASSLQDTLGAFFGQGTRLTVV.

The chain combines TRBV11-2 with TRBJ1-3; D is unresolved. The ends were cut back, 4 bases at V and 0 bases at J, with 13 bases in the middle. Germline V gives CDR1 SGHAT, CDR2 FQNNGV. The CDR3 totals 16 residues. CDR3 nucleotide sequence: TGTGCCAGCAGCTCCCTACGGGGAAGCTCTGGAAACACCATATATTTT. It yields the protein CASSSLRGSSGNTIYF.